The 2 T cell receptor beta chains below were found in one sample sequenced in a study of sequential checkpoint blockade in melanoma. Sample treatment: randomized to nivolumab then ipilimumab (arm A) or the reverse (arm B). Libraries were prepared by immunoSEQ multiplex PCR; TCRdb keeps only in-frame clonotypes and omits some of them. Among fewer than 7,000 clones, around 40% were seen once, and the ten largest hold 8.7%. The source material was tumor tissue (inferred from file names), sampled from a patient given nivolumab and ipilimumab in sequence. These receptors all stem from a human donor with melanoma.

This chain links TRBV2 with TRBJ2-3; TRBD2 aligns across 12 bases. V shed 6 bases, J shed 4 bases, and the junction held 11 bases outside the gene matches. CDR3 length equals 17 residues. Germline assignment: CDR1 SNHLY and CDR2 FYNNEI. CDR3 DNA sequence: TGTGCCAGCAGCCCCCTTTCTAGCGGGAGGGCCCCAGATACGCAGTATTTT. This codes for CASSPLSSGRAPDTQYF.

This clone was counted a few times. The chain uses TRBV5-1 and TRBJ2-5, with 12 bases matching TRBD2. Trimming at V came to 2 bases and at J to 2 bases, leaving 13 bases not matched to a gene. The CDR3 runs to 19 residues. The germline V gene encodes CDR1 SGHRS and CDR2 YFSETQ. DNA of the CDR3: TGCGCCAGCAGCTTCGGTCCATTGACTAGCGGGAGTGGGCAAGAGACCCAGTACTTC. Translated, it gives CASSFGPLTSGSGQETQYF.